This T cell receptor beta chain was recorded in a study of human T cells and chemical hapten exposure. Study as a whole: Patches with 0.01% DPC went on the upper back, and the tests were read at 6 days. General study results and limits: Significantly more large CDR3 similarity clusters arose among expanded TCRs than among controls. Following DPC sensitization, TCRs present above 1 in 1000 frequency showed no change.

The CDR3 extends over 14 amino acids. Germline lookup yields CDR1 DFQATT and CDR2 SNEGSKA (reference sequence). V trimming: 5 bases; J trimming: 4 bases; junction bases outside the gene matches: 10. For the library, individual cDNA molecules each received unique molecular identifiers. A single record per CDR3 protein comes from TCRdb applying MiXCR to the RACE reads. The data show approximately 85,000 distinct CDR3 sequences, roughly 10% seen once. Time point reported: patch test 2, 6 weeks after DPC sensitization. Treatment given: therapeutic diphenylcyclopropenone sensitization with weekly scalp DPC. This clonotype has more than one count but fewer than ten. Its antigen is not identified.

The rearrangement uses TRBV20-1 and TRBJ2-5; the match to TRBD2 covers 7 bases. The sequence derives from a woman in her 30s with alopecia areata. Some clones in this sample may be carry-over from other donors' samples. This sample comprised whole blood, obtained in connection with sensitization to the hapten diphenylcyclopropenone (DPC). CDR3 amino acids: CSALSGAVLETQYF. The CDR3 region has the DNA TGCAGTGCTCTCAGCGGGGCCGTTCTAGAGACCCAGTACTTC.